This is a list of T cell receptor beta chains from one sample in a study of blood T cells in healthy people across ages. TCRdb reprocessed the 5' RACE reads via MiXCR and lists one record per CDR3 protein. The sample shows 650,000 to 950,000 distinct CDR3 sequences, roughly 44% of them seen only once. Sequencing was carried out using blood. These receptors were collected from a man in his 60s in good health. The CDR3 runs from the conserved cysteine through the conserved F or W. D genes are given only for firm matches. The size field is filled for only some rows; it gives once, few, many or a size class.

>TRBJ1-6|TRBD1|TRBV5-1|17|few
CASSVGQEYSYNSPLHF
TGCGCCAGCAGCGTCGGACAGGAATACTCCTATAATTCACCCCTCCACTTT
>TRBJ2-7|TRBD1|TRBV20-1|14|.
CSARRGRGRGEQYF
TGCAGTGCTAGAAGGGGCAGGGGGCGAGGCGAGCAGTACTTC
>TRBJ1-6|TRBD1|TRBV3-1|18|.
CASSHNRGQGTGNSPLHF
TGTGCCAGCAGCCACAACCGGGGACAGGGAACCGGCAATTCACCCCTCCACTTT
>TRBJ2-7|.|TRBV9|15|few
CASSVGSTPHYEQYF
TGTGCCAGCAGCGTAGGTTCAACTCCTCACTACGAGCAGTACTTC
>TRBJ2-1|TRBD1|TRBV7-2|17|few
CASTTGTGSKAYNEQFF
TGTGCCAGCACCACCGGGACAGGGAGTAAAGCCTACAATGAGCAGTTCTTC
>TRBJ1-2|.|TRBV7-6|17|.
CASSSSPTYHKDYGYTF
TGTGCCAGCAGCTCTTCACCTACTTACCACAAGGACTATGGCTACACCTTC
>TRBJ2-4|.|TRBV9|16|.
CASSPTARPNRNIQYF
TGTGCCAGCAGCCCCACCGCCCGCCCCAATAGAAACATTCAGTACTTC
>TRBJ1-2|.|TRBV9|13|.
CASSKQGGSGYTF
TGTGCCAGCAGTAAACAGGGAGGGAGTGGCTACACCTTC
>TRBJ2-1|.|TRBV27|14|.
CASSPGLIYNEQFF
TGTGCCAGCAGTCCCGGACTTATTTACAATGAGCAGTTCTTC
>TRBJ2-1|.|TRBV9|14|.
CASSVGQHINEQFF
TGTGCCAGCAGCGTAGGCCAGCATATCAATGAGCAGTTCTTC
>TRBJ2-5|TRBD2|TRBV7-2|17|.
CASSDPGLPTSQETQYF
TGTGCCAGCAGCGACCCGGGACTACCAACTTCCCAAGAGACCCAGTACTTC
>TRBJ2-1|.|TRBV5-1|15|.
CTSSAGPSSYNEQFF
TGCACCAGCAGCGCCGGACCATCATCCTACAATGAGCAGTTCTTC
>TRBJ2-3|TRBD2|TRBV6-2/TRBV6-3|14|.
CASGSGGALDTQYF
TGTGCCAGCGGTAGCGGGGGGGCCTTAGATACGCAGTATTTT
>TRBJ2-5|.|TRBV6-1|17|.
CASNEARALGNRETQYF
TGTGCCAGCAATGAAGCAAGGGCCCTAGGGAACCGGGAGACCCAGTACTTC
>TRBJ2-3|TRBD1|TRBV7-2|15|few
CASSLDRGQTDTQYF
TGTGCCAGCAGCTTAGACAGGGGGCAAACAGATACGCAGTATTTT
>TRBJ2-2|.|TRBV5-1|14|.
CASSFRTDSGELFF
TGCGCCAGCAGCTTCCGGACAGATTCCGGGGAGCTGTTTTTT
>TRBJ2-6|.|TRBV7-9|15|.
CASSPMPSGANVLTF
TGTGCCAGCAGTCCCATGCCCTCTGGGGCCAACGTCCTGACTTTC
>TRBJ2-3|TRBD2|TRBV28|15|.
CASSVAGPGRDAQYF
TGTGCCAGCAGCGTCGCGGGACCCGGGAGGGATGCGCAGTATTTT
>TRBJ2-7|TRBD1|TRBV7-9|17|few
CASSSNPGQALSSEQYF
TGTGCCAGCAGCTCAAATCCTGGACAGGCCTTATCCTCCGAGCAGTACTTC
>TRBJ1-2|TRBD1|TRBV5-1|15|.
CASSLMEDRAYGYTF
TGCGCCAGCAGCTTGATGGAAGACAGGGCATATGGCTACACCTTC
>TRBJ2-1|.|TRBV29-1|14|few
CSVGVGASYNEQFF
TGCAGCGTTGGCGTGGGGGCCTCCTACAATGAGCAGTTCTTC
>TRBJ2-7|TRBD1|TRBV9|15|many
CASSGGQSVSYEQYF
TGTGCCAGCAGCGGGGGACAGTCGGTATCCTACGAGCAGTACTTC
>TRBJ1-2|.|TRBV3-1|18|once
CASSPGPTHSQANYGYAF
TGTGCCAGCAGTCCCGGGCCAACACACAGTCAAGCTAACTATGGCTACGCCTTC
>TRBJ1-6|.|TRBV12-3/TRBV12-4|16|.
CASSVTGKGDNSPLHF
TGTGCCAGCAGTGTTACAGGGAAAGGGGATAATTCACCCCTCCACTTT
>TRBJ2-3|.|TRBV29-1|13|few
CSVRRAVTDTQYF
TGCAGCGTCCGGAGAGCGGTCACAGATACGCAGTATTTT
>TRBJ1-1|TRBD1|TRBV7-8|16|.
CASSLGTGGLNTEAFF
TGTGCCAGCAGCTTGGGGACAGGGGGTTTGAACACTGAAGCTTTCTTT
>TRBJ2-5|TRBD2|TRBV12-3/TRBV12-4|15|few
CASSPSGGPQETQYF
TGTGCCAGCAGCCCTAGCGGGGGGCCCCAAGAGACCCAGTACTTC
>TRBJ2-2|TRBD2|TRBV10-3|16|.
CAIRGTSGTNTGELFF
TGTGCCATCAGGGGGACTAGCGGGACGAACACCGGGGAGCTGTTTTTT
>TRBJ2-7|.|TRBV20-1|13|.
CSAKDQGRYEQYF
TGCAGTGCTAAGGACCAGGGGAGATACGAGCAGTACTTC
>TRBJ1-1|.|TRBV19|15|.
CASSISPGTLTEAFF
TGTGCCAGTAGTATTTCCCCCGGGACACTCACTGAAGCTTTCTTT
>TRBJ2-7|.|TRBV24-1|13|few
CATSDLNDYEQYF
TGTGCCACCAGTGATTTGAACGATTACGAGCAGTACTTC
>TRBJ2-6|TRBD2|TRBV12-3/TRBV12-4|19|.
CASSLVQAGALSGANVLTF
TGTGCCAGCAGTTTAGTACAAGCGGGGGCCCTCTCTGGGGCCAACGTCCTGACTTTC
>TRBJ2-7|TRBD1|TRBV7-2|15|.
CASSLGTGVSYEQYF
TGTGCCAGCAGCTTAGGGACAGGGGTCTCCTACGAGCAGTACTTC
>TRBJ2-1|.|TRBV14|14|.
CASSQDVWGDEQFF
TGTGCCAGCAGCCAAGATGTTTGGGGGGATGAGCAGTTCTTC
>TRBJ1-1|TRBD1|TRBV6-5|15|few
CASRRTGRMNTEAFF
TGTGCCAGCAGAAGGACAGGGAGGATGAACACTGAAGCTTTCTTT
>TRBJ2-7|TRBD1|TRBV20-1|14|few
CSARDRVASYEQYF
TGCAGTGCTAGGGACAGGGTGGCATCCTACGAGCAGTACTTC
>TRBJ2-3|TRBD1|TRBV18|15|.
CASSPGTGVADTQYF
TGTGCCAGCTCACCCGGGACAGGGGTCGCAGATACGCAGTATTTT
>TRBJ2-3|TRBD2|TRBV4-1|15|few
CASSQEGSGADTQYF
TGCGCCAGCAGCCAAGAGGGAAGCGGGGCCGATACGCAGTATTTT
>TRBJ2-7|TRBD2|TRBV7-9|12|.
CATGTTGYEQYF
TGTGCCACCGGGACTACCGGCTACGAGCAGTACTTC
>TRBJ2-3|.|TRBV7-3|14|few
CASSLDGITDTQYF
TGTGCCAGCAGCTTAGACGGGATCACAGATACGCAGTATTTT